This T cell receptor (beta chain) came from a study of blood T cells in healthy people across ages. The wider study: Template switching picked up about one barcoded beta molecule for each two T cells.

A note on this clonotype: The antigen remains undetermined.

Study-wide results and limits: The fall in TCR beta diversity per million T cells was roughly linear with age.

Next came a second PCR, run for about 7 to 12 cycles, which used a sample-barcoded 5' primer along with a J-beta primer mix. A tag from a template-switch adaptor with 12 random nucleotides marked each cDNA molecule. TCRdb reprocessed the 5' RACE reads via MiXCR and lists one record per CDR3 protein. Altogether over a million distinct CDR3 sequences are present, 40% to 45% being singletons, with the ten largest covering about 20%. The TCR comes from a woman aged 60-70 years in good health. Sequenced material: blood.

CDR3 sequence: CASSRDSRLQYF. DNA for the CDR3: TGTGCCAGCAGCCGGGACTCACGGCTGCAGTACTTC. V and J are TRBV11-1 and TRBJ2-7; possibly TRBD2 for D (6 bases). The V gene's germline CDR1 is SGHAT and CDR2 FQDESV (reference sequence). This CDR3 comprises 12 residues. The germline V and J ends were trimmed by 5 bases and 9 bases, with 14 bases remaining between them.